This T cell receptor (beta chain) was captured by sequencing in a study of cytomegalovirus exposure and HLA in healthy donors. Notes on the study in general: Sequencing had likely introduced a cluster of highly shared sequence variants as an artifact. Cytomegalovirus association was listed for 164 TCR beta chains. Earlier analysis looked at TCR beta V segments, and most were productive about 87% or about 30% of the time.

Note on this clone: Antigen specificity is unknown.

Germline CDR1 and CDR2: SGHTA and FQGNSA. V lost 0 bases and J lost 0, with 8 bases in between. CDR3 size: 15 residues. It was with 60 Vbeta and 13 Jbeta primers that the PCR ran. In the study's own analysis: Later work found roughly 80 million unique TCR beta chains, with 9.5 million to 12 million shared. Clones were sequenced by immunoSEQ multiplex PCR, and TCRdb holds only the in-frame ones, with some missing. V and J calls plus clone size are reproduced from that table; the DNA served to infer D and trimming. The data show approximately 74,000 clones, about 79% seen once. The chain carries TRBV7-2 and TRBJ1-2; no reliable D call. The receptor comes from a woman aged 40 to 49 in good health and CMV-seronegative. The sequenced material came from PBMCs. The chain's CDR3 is CASSLAAGTNYGYTF. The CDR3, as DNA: TGTGCCAGCAGCTTAGCCGCGGGGACTAACTATGGCTACACCTTC.